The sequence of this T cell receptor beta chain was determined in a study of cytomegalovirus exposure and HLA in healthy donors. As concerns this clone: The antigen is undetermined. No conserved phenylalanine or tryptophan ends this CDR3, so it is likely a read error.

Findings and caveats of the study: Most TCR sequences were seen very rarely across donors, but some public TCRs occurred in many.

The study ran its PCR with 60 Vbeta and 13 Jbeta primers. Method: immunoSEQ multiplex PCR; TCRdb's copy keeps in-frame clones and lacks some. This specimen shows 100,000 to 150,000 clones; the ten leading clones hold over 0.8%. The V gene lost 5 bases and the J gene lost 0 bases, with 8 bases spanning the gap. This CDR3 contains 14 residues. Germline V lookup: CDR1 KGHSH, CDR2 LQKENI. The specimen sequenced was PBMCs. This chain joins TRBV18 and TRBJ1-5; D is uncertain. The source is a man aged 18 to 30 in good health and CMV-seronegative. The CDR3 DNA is TGTGCCAGCTCAGACGGACCTAGCAATCAGCCCCAGCATCTT. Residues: CASSDGPSNQPQHL.